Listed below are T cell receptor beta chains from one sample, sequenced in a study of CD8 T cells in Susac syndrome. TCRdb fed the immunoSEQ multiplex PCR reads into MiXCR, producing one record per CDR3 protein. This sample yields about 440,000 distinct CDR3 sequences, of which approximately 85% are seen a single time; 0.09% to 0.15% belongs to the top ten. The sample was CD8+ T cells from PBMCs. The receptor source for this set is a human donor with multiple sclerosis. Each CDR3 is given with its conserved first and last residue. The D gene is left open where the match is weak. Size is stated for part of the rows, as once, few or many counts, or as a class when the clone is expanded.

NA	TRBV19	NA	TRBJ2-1	CASSITTARSYNEQFF	TGTGCCAGTAGTATAACAACGGCTCGCTCCTACAATGAGCAGTTCTTC
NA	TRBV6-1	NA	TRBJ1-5	CASSPGGAGDSNQPQHF	TGTGCCAGCAGTCCCGGTGGGGCAGGGGATAGCAATCAGCCCCAGCATTTT
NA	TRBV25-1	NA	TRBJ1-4	CASSRGGWEKLFF	TGTGCCAGCAGTCGGGGGGGCTGGGAAAAACTGTTTTTT
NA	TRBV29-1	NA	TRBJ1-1	CSVGSGTEAFF	TGCAGCGTTGGGTCTGGGACTGAAGCTTTCTTT
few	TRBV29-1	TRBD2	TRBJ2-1	CSVERTSRAYNEQFF	TGCAGCGTTGAACGGACTAGCCGAGCCTACAATGAGCAGTTCTTC
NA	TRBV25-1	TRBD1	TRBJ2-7	CASSEYYPLPGTGGNEQYF	TGTGCCAGCAGTGAATACTATCCACTACCCGGGACAGGGGGCAACGAGCAGTACTTC
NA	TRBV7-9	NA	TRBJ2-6	CASSAIQPPTAGANVLTF	TGTGCCAGCAGCGCCATACAGCCTCCAACGGCCGGGGCCAACGTCCTGACTTTC
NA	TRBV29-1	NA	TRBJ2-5	CSARRVGEETQYF	TGCAGCGCCCGGAGAGTGGGTGAGGAGACCCAGTACTTC
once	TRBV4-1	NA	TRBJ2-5	CASSPGTEEETQYF	TGCGCCAGCAGCCCTGGGACTGAAGAAGAGACCCAGTACTTC
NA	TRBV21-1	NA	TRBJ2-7	CASSKKRGSEQYF	TGTGCCAGCAGCAAAAAACGAGGGAGCGAGCAGTACTTC
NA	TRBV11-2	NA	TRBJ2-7	CASSLARGLVDEQYF	TGTGCCAGCAGCTTAGCCAGGGGTCTTGTCGACGAGCAGTACTTC
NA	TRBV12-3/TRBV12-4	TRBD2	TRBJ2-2	CASTQGLAGVRAGELFF	TGTGCCAGCACCCAGGGACTAGCGGGAGTACGGGCCGGGGAGCTGTTTTTT
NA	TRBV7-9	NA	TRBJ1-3	CASSTNYEPGNTIYF	TGTGCCAGCAGCACCAATTATGAACCTGGAAACACCATATATTTT
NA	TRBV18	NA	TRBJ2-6	CASSPQETGANVLTF	TGTGCCAGCTCACCACAGGAGACTGGGGCCAACGTCCTGACTTTC
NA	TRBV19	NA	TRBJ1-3	CASSFSDGDTIYF	TGTGCCAGTAGCTTCTCCGATGGGGACACCATATATTTT
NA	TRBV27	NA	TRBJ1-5	CASSQGGGQPQHF	TGTGCCAGCAGTCAGGGTGGGGGTCAGCCCCAGCATTTT
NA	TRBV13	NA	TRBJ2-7	CASSQLGSHYEQYF	TGTGCCAGCAGCCAGTTGGGCAGCCACTACGAGCAGTACTTC
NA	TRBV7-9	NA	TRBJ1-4	CASSFVGGSNEKLFF	TGTGCCAGCAGCTTTGTAGGGGGTTCGAATGAAAAACTGTTTTTT
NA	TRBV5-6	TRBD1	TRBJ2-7	CASSEQGTENYEQYF	TGTGCCAGCAGCGAGCAAGGGACAGAAAACTACGAGCAGTACTTC
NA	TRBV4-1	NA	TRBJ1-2	CASSLGRWEGVDGYTF	TGCGCCAGCAGCCTCGGGCGGTGGGAGGGTGTTGATGGCTACACCTTC
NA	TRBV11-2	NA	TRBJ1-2	CASSLHGWLGYTF	TGTGCCAGCAGCTTACACGGTTGGCTCGGCTACACCTTC
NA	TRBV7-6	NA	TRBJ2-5	CASSLLPTGATETQYF	TGTGCCAGCAGCCTCCTCCCCACGGGGGCCACAGAGACCCAGTACTTC
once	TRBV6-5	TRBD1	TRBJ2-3	CASSYAQGAFTDTQYF	TGTGCCAGCAGTTACGCACAGGGGGCGTTCACAGATACGCAGTATTTT
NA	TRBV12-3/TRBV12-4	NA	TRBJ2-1	CASSSTGFSYNEQFF	TGTGCCAGCAGCTCCACAGGATTCTCCTACAATGAGCAGTTCTTC
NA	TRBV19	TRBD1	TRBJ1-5	CASTFTGAGQPQHF	TGTGCCAGTACCTTTACAGGGGCCGGTCAGCCCCAGCATTTT
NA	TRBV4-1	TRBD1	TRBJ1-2	CASSQYHGQGGNYGYTF	TGCGCCAGCAGCCAGTATCACGGACAGGGGGGGAACTATGGCTACACCTTC
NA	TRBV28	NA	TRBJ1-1	CASCAGVSYTEAFF	TGTGCCAGCTGTGCGGGGGTTTCTTACACTGAAGCTTTCTTT
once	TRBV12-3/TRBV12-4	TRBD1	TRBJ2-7	CASRDAGTGQNYEQYF	TGTGCCAGCAGGGATGCCGGGACAGGGCAGAACTACGAGCAGTACTTC
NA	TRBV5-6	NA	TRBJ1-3	CASSLTPSSGNTIYF	TGTGCCAGCAGCTTAACTCCATCGAGTGGAAACACCATATATTTT